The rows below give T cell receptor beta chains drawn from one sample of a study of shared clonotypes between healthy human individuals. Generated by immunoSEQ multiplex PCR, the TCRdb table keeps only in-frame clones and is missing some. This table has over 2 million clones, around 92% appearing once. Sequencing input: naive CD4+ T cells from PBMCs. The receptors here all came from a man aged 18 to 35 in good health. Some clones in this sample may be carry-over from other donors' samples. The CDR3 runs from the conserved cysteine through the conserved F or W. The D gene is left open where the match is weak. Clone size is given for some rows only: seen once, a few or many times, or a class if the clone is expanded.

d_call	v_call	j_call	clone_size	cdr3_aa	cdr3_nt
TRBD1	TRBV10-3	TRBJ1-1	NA	CAISGRGDRATEAFF	TGTGCCATCAGTGGCCGCGGGGACAGGGCCACTGAAGCTTTCTTT
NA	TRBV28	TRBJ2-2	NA	CAGLAGNTGELFF	TGTGCGGGGCTAGCAGGGAACACCGGGGAGCTGTTTTTT
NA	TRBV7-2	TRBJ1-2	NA	CASSLDSAERGYTF	TGTGCCAGCAGCTTAGACTCGGCGGAGCGGGGCTACACCTTC
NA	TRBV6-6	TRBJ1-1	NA	CASSPPGWTEAFF	TGTGCCAGCAGCCCGCCAGGTTGGACTGAAGCTTTCTTT
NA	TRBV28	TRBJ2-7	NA	CASSLWAGPAYEQYF	TGTGCCAGCAGTTTATGGGCGGGACCCGCCTACGAGCAGTACTTC
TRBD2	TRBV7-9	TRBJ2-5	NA	CASSPLGLAGQETQYF	TGTGCCAGCAGCCCCCTGGGACTAGCGGGGCAAGAGACCCAGTACTTC
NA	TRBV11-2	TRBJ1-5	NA	CASSFNEVEPQHF	TGTGCCAGCAGCTTTAACGAGGTGGAGCCCCAGCATTTT
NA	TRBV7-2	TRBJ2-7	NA	CASSRPGGAYEQYF	TGTGCCAGCAGCCGCCCTGGGGGCGCCTACGAGCAGTACTTC
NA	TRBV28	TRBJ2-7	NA	CASSLNGGLPPREQYF	TGTGCCAGCAGTTTAAACGGGGGCCTACCTCCGAGGGAGCAGTACTTC
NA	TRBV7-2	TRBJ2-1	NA	CASSLIGGSYNEQFF	TGTGCCAGCAGCTTAATTGGGGGCTCCTACAATGAGCAGTTCTTC
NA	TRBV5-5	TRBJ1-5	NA	CASSITTLDQPQHF	TGTGCCAGCAGCATAACAACGTTAGATCAGCCCCAGCATTTT
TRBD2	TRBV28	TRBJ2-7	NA	CASSLRLAGFYEQYF	TGTGCCAGCAGTTTGAGGCTAGCGGGATTCTACGAGCAGTACTTC
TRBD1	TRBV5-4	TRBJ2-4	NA	CASSIQGDENIQYF	TGTGCCAGCAGCATACAGGGGGACGAAAACATTCAGTACTTC
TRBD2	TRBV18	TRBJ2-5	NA	CASSPVPGGETQYF	TGTGCCAGCTCACCGGTTCCGGGGGGAGAGACCCAGTACTTC
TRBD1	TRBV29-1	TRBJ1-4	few	CSVGDRGEKLFF	TGCAGCGTTGGGGACAGGGGCGAAAAACTGTTTTTT
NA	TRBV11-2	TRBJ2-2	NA	CASSLGLLYTGELFF	TGTGCCAGCAGCTTGGGACTCCTCTACACCGGGGAGCTGTTTTTT
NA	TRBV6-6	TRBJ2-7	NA	CASRAVGGTAYEQYF	TGTGCCAGCAGGGCCGTAGGAGGAACCGCCTACGAGCAGTACTTC
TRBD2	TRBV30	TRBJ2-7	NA	CAWSAGTRHEQYF	TGTGCCTGGAGTGCAGGGACTAGGCACGAGCAGTACTTC
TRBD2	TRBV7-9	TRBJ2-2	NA	CASSSGLAGAGTGELFF	TGTGCCAGCAGCTCTGGACTAGCGGGAGCCGGCACCGGGGAGCTGTTTTTT
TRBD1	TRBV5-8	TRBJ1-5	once	CASSRGTGGSQPQHF	TGTGCCAGCAGCCGTGGGACAGGGGGGTCTCAGCCCCAGCATTTT
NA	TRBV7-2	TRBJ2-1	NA	CASSSTRRNEQFF	TGTGCCAGCAGCTCGACCCGGCGGAATGAGCAGTTCTTC
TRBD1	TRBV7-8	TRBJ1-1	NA	CASSPLQGALTEAFF	TGTGCCAGCAGCCCACTCCAGGGGGCTTTGACTGAAGCTTTCTTT
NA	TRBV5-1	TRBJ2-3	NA	CASSLGGAITDTQYF	TGCGCCAGCAGCTTGGGAGGGGCTATCACAGATACGCAGTATTTT
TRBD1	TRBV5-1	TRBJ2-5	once	CASSLQGAGETQYF	TGCGCCAGCAGCTTACAGGGGGCCGGGGAGACCCAGTACTTC
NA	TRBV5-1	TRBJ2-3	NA	CASSLARLGIADTQYF	TGCGCCAGCAGCTTGGCCCGACTAGGCATAGCGGATACGCAGTATTTT
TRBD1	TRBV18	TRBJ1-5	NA	CASSPDRGRDQPQHF	TGTGCCAGCTCTCCGGACAGGGGAAGGGATCAGCCCCAGCATTTT
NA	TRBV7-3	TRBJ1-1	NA	CASSPGSEGTEAFF	TGTGCCAGCAGCCCTGGGAGTGAGGGGACCGAAGCTTTCTTT
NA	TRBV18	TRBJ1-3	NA	CASSDQGLSGNTIYF	TGTGCCAGCTCAGACCAGGGCCTCTCTGGAAACACCATATATTTT
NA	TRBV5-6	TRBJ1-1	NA	CASSLDTGRGTEAFF	TGTGCCAGCAGCTTGGATACAGGGAGAGGCACTGAAGCTTTCTTT